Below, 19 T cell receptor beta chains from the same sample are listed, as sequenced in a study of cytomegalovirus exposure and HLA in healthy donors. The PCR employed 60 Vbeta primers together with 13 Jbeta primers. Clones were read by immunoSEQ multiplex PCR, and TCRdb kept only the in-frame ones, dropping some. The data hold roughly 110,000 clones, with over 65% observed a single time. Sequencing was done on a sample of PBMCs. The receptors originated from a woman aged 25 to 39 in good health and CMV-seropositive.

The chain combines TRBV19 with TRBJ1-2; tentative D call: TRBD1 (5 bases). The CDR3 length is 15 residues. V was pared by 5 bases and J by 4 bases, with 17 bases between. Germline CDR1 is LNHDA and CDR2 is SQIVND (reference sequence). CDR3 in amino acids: CASSVGTTEGYGYTF. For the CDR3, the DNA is TGTGCCAGTAGTGTGGGGACGACGGAGGGCTATGGCTACACCTTC.

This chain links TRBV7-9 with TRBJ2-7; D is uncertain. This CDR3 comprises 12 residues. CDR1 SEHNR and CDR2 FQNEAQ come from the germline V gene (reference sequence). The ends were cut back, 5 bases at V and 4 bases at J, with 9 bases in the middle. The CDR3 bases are TGTGCCAGCAGCCCCCAGTCTTACGAGCAGTACTTC. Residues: CASSPQSYEQYF.

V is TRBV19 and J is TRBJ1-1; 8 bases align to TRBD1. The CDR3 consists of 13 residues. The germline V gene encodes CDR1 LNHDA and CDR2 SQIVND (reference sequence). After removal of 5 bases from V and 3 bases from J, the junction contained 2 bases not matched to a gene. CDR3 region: CASSPRGHTEAFF. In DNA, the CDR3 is TGTGCCAGTAGTCCCAGGGGGCACACTGAAGCTTTCTTT.

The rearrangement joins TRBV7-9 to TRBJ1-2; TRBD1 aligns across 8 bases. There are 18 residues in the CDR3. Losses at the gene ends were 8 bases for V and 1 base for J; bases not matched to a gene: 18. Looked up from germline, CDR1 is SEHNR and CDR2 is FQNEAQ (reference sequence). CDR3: CASPLEKMTGELNYGYTF. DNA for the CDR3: TGTGCCAGCCCCCTGGAGAAAATGACAGGGGAACTTAACTATGGCTACACCTTC.

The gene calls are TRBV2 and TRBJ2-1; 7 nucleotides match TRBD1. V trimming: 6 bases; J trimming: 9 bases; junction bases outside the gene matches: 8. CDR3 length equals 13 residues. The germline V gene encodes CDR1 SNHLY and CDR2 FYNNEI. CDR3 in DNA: TGTGCCAGCAGCAGGGGACAGACTTTTGAGCAGTTCTTC. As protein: CASSRGQTFEQFF.

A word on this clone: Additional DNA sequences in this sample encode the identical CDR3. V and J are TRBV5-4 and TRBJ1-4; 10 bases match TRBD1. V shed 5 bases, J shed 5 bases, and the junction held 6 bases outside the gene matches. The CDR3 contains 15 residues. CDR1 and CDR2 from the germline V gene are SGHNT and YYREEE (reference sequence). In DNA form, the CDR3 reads TGTGCCAGCAGTGAAGGACAGGGGGGAAATGAAAAACTGTTTTTT. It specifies CASSEGQGGNEKLFF.

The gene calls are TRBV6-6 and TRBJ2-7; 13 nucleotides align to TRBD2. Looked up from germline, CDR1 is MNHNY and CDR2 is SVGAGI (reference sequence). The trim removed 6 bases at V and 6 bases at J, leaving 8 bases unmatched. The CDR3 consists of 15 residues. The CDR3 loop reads CASRGTSGMMSEQYF. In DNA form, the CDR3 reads TGTGCCAGCAGGGGGACTAGCGGGATGATGAGCGAGCAGTACTTC.

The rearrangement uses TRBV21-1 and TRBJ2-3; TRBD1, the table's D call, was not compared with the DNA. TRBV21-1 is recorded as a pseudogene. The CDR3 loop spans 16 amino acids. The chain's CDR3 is CASSSLRQRALDTQYF. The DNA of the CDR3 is TGTGCCAGCAGCAGCCTTAGACAGCGCGCCTTAGATACGCAGTATTTT.

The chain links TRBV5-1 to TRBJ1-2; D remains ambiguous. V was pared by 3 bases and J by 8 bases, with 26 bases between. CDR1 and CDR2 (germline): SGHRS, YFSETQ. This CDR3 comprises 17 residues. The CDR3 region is CASSSTLPGGQGWGYTF. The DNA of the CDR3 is TGCGCCAGCAGCTCGACACTACCCGGAGGCCAAGGGTGGGGCTACACCTTC.

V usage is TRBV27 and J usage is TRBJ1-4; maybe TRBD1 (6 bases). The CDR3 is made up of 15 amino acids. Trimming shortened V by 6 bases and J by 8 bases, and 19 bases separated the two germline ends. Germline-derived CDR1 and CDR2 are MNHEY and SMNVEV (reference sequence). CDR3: CASRLSGGPPEKLFF. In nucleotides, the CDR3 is TGTGCCAGCAGGCTTAGCGGGGGGCCCCCCGAAAAACTGTTTTTT.

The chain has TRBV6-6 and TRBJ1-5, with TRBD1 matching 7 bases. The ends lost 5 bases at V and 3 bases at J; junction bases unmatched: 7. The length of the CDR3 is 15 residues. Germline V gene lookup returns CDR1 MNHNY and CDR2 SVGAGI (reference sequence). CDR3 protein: CASSHPGQINQPQHF. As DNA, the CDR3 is TGTGCCAGCAGTCACCCGGGACAGATCAATCAGCCCCAGCATTTT.

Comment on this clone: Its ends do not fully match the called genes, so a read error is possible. CDR3 nucleotide sequence: TGTGCCAGCAGTCATACTAGTGAAAAACTGTTTTTT. The encoded protein is CASSHTSEKLFF. V is TRBV2 and J is TRBJ1-4; D is uncertain. This CDR3 comprises 12 residues. Germline assignment: CDR1 SNHLY and CDR2 FYNNEI.

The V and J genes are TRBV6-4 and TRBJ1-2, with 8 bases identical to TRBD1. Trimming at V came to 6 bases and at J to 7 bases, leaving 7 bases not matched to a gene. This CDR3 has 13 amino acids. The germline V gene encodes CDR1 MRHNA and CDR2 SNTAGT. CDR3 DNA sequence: TGTGCCAGCAGAGAAACAGGGGGAGGTGGCTACACCTTC. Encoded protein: CASRETGGGGYTF.

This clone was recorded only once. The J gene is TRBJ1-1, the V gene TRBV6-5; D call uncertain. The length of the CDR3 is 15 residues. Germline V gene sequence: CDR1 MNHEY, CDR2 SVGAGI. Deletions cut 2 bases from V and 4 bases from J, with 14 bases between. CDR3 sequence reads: CASSYEVMAPTEAFF. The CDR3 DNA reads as TGTGCCAGCAGTTACGAGGTAATGGCTCCCACTGAAGCTTTCTTT.

The CDR3 coding sequence is TGTGCCTGGAGACGGAGGGGGACAGGGTCGTCTGAAGCTTTCTTT. Translating gives CAWRRRGTGSSEAFF. This chain uses TRBV30 with TRBJ1-1, with TRBD1 matching over 9 bases. The J segment lost 6 bases and the V segment lost 3 bases, leaving 11 bases of the junction unmatched. The CDR3 is 15 amino acids. Per the germline V gene, CDR1 is GTSNPN and CDR2 is SVGIG (reference sequence).

CDR3 loop: CASRMTGYDYGYTF. DNA of the CDR3: TGTGCCAGCAGAATGACAGGGTACGACTATGGCTACACCTTC. The chain is built from TRBV6-5 and TRBJ1-2, with 7 bases that match TRBD1. The CDR3 sequence is 14 residues long. V dropped 6 bases and J dropped 3; count of bases not matched to a gene: 7. Per germline, CDR1 MNHEY and CDR2 SVGAGI.

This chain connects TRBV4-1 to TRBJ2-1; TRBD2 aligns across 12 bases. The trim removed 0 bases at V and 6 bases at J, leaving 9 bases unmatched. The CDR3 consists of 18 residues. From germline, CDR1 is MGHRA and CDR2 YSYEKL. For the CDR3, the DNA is TGCGCCAGCAGCCAAGAATTCCCCCCTAGCGGGAGGGCCAATGAGCAGTTCTTC. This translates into CASSQEFPPSGRANEQFF.

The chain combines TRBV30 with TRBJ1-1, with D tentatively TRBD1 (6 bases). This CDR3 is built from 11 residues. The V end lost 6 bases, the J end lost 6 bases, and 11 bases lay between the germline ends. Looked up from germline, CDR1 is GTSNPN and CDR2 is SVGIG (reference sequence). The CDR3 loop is CACQGYAEAFF. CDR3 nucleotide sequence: TGTGCCTGTCAGGGGTACGCTGAAGCTTTCTTT.

This chain's CDR3 is CAWSDGTGDYYEQYF. In DNA, the CDR3 is TGTGCCTGGAGTGACGGGACAGGGGATTACTACGAGCAGTACTTC. The chain employs TRBV30 and TRBJ2-7, with 10 bases that match TRBD1. Germline values: CDR1 GTSNPN, CDR2 SVGIG (reference sequence). V dropped 1 base and J dropped 3; count of bases not matched to a gene: 6. The CDR3 runs 15 residues.